A selection of T cell receptor beta chains follows, all from one sample in a study of T-cell memory formation after mild COVID-19. One entry per CDR3 protein results from TCRdb running MiXCR on the 5' RACE reads. The data hold about 600,000 distinct CDR3 sequences, with approximately 21% observed a single time. The sequenced sample consisted of PBMCs or a T cell subset sorted from them (not recorded which). The receptors come from an adult woman who had mild COVID-19 (a few samples of this study predate the infection). Cell type and time point are not known. The CDR3 runs from the conserved cysteine through the conserved F or W. The D gene is left open where the match is weak. The size entry is marked missing in some rows and otherwise reads once, few, many or a size class.

few,TRBV20-1,TRBD2,TRBJ2-5,TGCAGTGCTAGAGGAAAGCGGGGGCAGCAAGAGACCCAGTACTTC,CSARGKRGQQETQYF
NA,TRBV6-1,NA,TRBJ2-7,TGTGCCAGCACCAACCGACTCCCGACAGGCCCATCAAGATACGAGCAGTACTTC,CASTNRLPTGPSRYEQYF
few,TRBV6-5,TRBD2,TRBJ2-7,TGTGCCAGCAGTTACTCGTATCGGGGGGGGCACGAGCAGTACTTC,CASSYSYRGGHEQYF
few,TRBV7-9,NA,TRBJ2-7,TGTGCCAGCAGCTTAGCCGGGGTTCACAAACAGGGCGAGCAGTACTTC,CASSLAGVHKQGEQYF
NA,TRBV12-3/TRBV12-4,NA,TRBJ1-5,TGTGCCAGCAGTCCGGATCAGGGTGGCAATCAGCCCCAGCATTTT,CASSPDQGGNQPQHF
few,TRBV29-1,NA,TRBJ1-1,TGCAGCGTCCTGGACTGGAACACTGAAGCTTTCTTT,CSVLDWNTEAFF
NA,TRBV19,NA,TRBJ2-5,TGTGCCAGTAGAACAGGATCAGAGACCCAGTACTTC,CASRTGSETQYF
NA,TRBV3-1,NA,TRBJ1-1,TGTGCCAGCAGCCGTTTAAGCCCGGGACCCGTACAAGCTTTCTTT,CASSRLSPGPVQAFF
few,TRBV2,NA,TRBJ2-3,TGTGCCAGCATCGGGGCATACCCTAGCACAGATACGCAGTATTTT,CASIGAYPSTDTQYF
few,TRBV30,NA,TRBJ1-2,TGTGCCTGGAGTAGGAGGACCCCTGGTCTCCTCTATGGCTACACCTTC,CAWSRRTPGLLYGYTF
NA,TRBV7-2,NA,TRBJ2-7,TGTGCCAGCAGCCCCTTGGGCCCGGGGGACGAGCAGTACTTC,CASSPLGPGDEQYF
NA,TRBV3-1,NA,TRBJ2-7,TGTGCCAGCAGCCAAGCCTTCAGAGGCGAGCAGTACTTC,CASSQAFRGEQYF
once,TRBV6-2/TRBV6-3,TRBD2,TRBJ2-7,TGTGCCAGCAGCCGGACTAGCGGCCTCGAGGAGCAGTACTTC,CASSRTSGLEEQYF
NA,TRBV24-1,NA,TRBJ2-7,TGTGCCACCAGTGACGGGGGAATTCCCTACGAGCAGTACTTC,CATSDGGIPYEQYF
NA,TRBV4-2,TRBD2,TRBJ2-1,TGTGCCAGCAGCCAAGATCTAGCGGCTATCTACAATGAGCAGTTCTTC,CASSQDLAAIYNEQFF
few,TRBV7-3,TRBD2,TRBJ2-3,TGTGCCAGCAGCTTATGGCTAGCGGGAGCTGGAGATACGCAGTATTTT,CASSLWLAGAGDTQYF
NA,TRBV11-1,NA,TRBJ2-1,TGTGCCAGCAGCTTAGTCCCTGGACGGGAACTCTCCTACAATGAGCAGTTCTTC,CASSLVPGRELSYNEQFF
NA,TRBV6-4,TRBD2,TRBJ2-1,TGTGCCACCGCACTACTAGCGGGAACCTACAATGAGCAGTTCTTC,CATALLAGTYNEQFF
NA,TRBV25-1,NA,TRBJ2-7,TGTGCCAGCAGCGAGTTTGGTCTCACTCAGTACTTC,CASSEFGLTQYF
NA,TRBV7-2,NA,TRBJ1-2,TGTGCCAGCAGCTTATCTCAGGGCATCTATGGCTACACCTTC,CASSLSQGIYGYTF
NA,TRBV19,TRBD1,TRBJ2-5,TGTGCCAGTAGTCCTGACAGGGTTTGGGAGACCCAGTACTTC,CASSPDRVWETQYF
few,TRBV27,TRBD1,TRBJ2-7,TGTGCCAGCAGTACTTTTTTGGAGGGACAGGGGGCCTACGAGCAGTACTTC,CASSTFLEGQGAYEQYF
few,TRBV4-1,NA,TRBJ1-1,TGCGCCAGCAGCCAAGATGAGAGGGCCACTGAAGCTTTCTTT,CASSQDERATEAFF
NA,TRBV12-3/TRBV12-4,NA,TRBJ1-2,TGTGCCAGCAGCTGGGGAGGCGACTATGGCTACACCTTC,CASSWGGDYGYTF
NA,TRBV10-3,NA,TRBJ1-3,TGTGCCATCAGTGAGATCGGAAACACCATATATTTT,CAISEIGNTIYF
many,TRBV5-1,NA,TRBJ1-1,TGCGCCAGCAGCTTGGGACAGGAGAACACTGAAGCTTTCTTT,CASSLGQENTEAFF
NA,TRBV7-6,NA,TRBJ2-7,TGTGCCAGCGGAGACCCGGCGGGCGAGCAGTACTTC,CASGDPAGEQYF
few,TRBV20-1,NA,TRBJ2-3,TGCAGCCCTCGCCGGGATGGGAGTTTCGCAGATACGCAGTATTTT,CSPRRDGSFADTQYF
NA,TRBV20-1,NA,TRBJ1-2,TGCAGTGCTTCTCCAGGAAACTATGGCTACACCTTC,CSASPGNYGYTF
NA,TRBV7-9,TRBD2,TRBJ2-3,TGTGCCAGCAGCTTAGGGCTAGCGGGAGTCGGTACGCAGTATTTT,CASSLGLAGVGTQYF
few,TRBV29-1,TRBD1,TRBJ2-7,TGCAGCGTTGAAGGCCGGACAGGGGCCCTATACGAGCAGTACTTC,CSVEGRTGALYEQYF